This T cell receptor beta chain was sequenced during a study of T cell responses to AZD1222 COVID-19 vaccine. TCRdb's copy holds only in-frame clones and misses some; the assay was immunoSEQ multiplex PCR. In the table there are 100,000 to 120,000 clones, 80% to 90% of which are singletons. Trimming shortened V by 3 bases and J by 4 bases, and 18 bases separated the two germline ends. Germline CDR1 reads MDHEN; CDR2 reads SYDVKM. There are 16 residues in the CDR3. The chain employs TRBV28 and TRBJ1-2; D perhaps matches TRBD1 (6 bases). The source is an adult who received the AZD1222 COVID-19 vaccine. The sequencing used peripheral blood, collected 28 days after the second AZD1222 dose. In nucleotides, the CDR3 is TGTGCCAGCAGTTTGCCCGAGGGGGGGCGAGGCTATGGCTACACCTTC. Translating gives CASSLPEGGRGYGYTF.